A selection of T cell receptor beta chains follows, all from one sample in a study of shared clonotypes between healthy human individuals. TCRdb's copy holds only in-frame clones and misses some; the assay was immunoSEQ multiplex PCR. The repertoire holds over 2 million clones, with roughly 94% as singletons. Sequencing was performed on naive CD4+ T cells sorted from blood. Receptors were obtained from a man between 18 and 35 years old in good health. CDR3s include the opening cysteine and the closing phenylalanine or tryptophan. Fields, in order: CDR3 protein, CDR3 DNA, clone size, D gene, V gene, J gene. The D gene is left open where the match is weak. Clone size is stated in some rows and not others, as once, few, many or a class when expanded.

CAISGGTSGYEQYF,TGTGCCATCAGTGGAGGGACTAGCGGCTACGAGCAGTACTTC,.,TRBD2,TRBV10-3,TRBJ2-7
CASSFRLALSGETQYF,TGTGCCAGCAGCTTTCGACTAGCCCTGTCGGGAGAGACCCAGTACTTC,.,TRBD2,TRBV5-4,TRBJ2-5
CASSLQAGQGDQPQHF,TGTGCCAGCAGCCTCCAGGCGGGACAGGGCGATCAGCCCCAGCATTTT,.,TRBD1,TRBV7-2,TRBJ1-5
CASSLSEKTGNTEAFF,TGTGCCAGCAGCTTATCGGAAAAGACAGGGAACACTGAAGCTTTCTTT,.,.,TRBV7-8,TRBJ1-1
CASSLDGLRNEQFF,TGTGCCAGCAGCTTAGACGGTCTGAGGAATGAGCAGTTCTTC,.,.,TRBV7-2,TRBJ2-1
CASSPPMGPQHF,TGTGCCAGCTCACCCCCCATGGGGCCCCAGCATTTT,.,.,TRBV18,TRBJ1-5
CASSPGTGGLGANVLTF,TGCGCCAGCAGCCCCGGGACAGGGGGTCTGGGGGCCAACGTCCTGACTTTC,.,TRBD1,TRBV5-1,TRBJ2-6
CASSQEASFNYEQYF,TGCGCCAGCAGCCAAGAGGCTAGCTTCAATTACGAGCAGTACTTC,.,.,TRBV4-3,TRBJ2-7
CAWSVTGVGSYEQYF,TGTGCCTGGAGTGTGACAGGTGTCGGCTCCTACGAGCAGTACTTC,.,.,TRBV30,TRBJ2-7
CASLRVRNSPLHF,TGTGCCAGCTTGAGGGTGCGGAATTCACCCCTCCACTTT,.,.,TRBV2,TRBJ1-6
CASSFISRDSGTFF,TGTGCCAGCAGTTTCATTTCGAGAGACTCCGGGACTTTCTTT,.,.,TRBV27,TRBJ1-1
CASSDGNTGELFF,TGTGCCAGCAGTGACGGGAACACCGGGGAGCTGTTTTTT,few,.,TRBV6-4,TRBJ2-2
CASSGRDRGSEKLFF,TGTGCCAGCAGTGGGAGGGACAGGGGTTCCGAAAAACTGTTTTTT,.,TRBD1,TRBV6-1,TRBJ1-4
CASSSSAVSNTGELFF,TGCGCCAGCAGCTCCTCAGCGGTATCGAACACCGGGGAGCTGTTTTTT,.,.,TRBV5-1,TRBJ2-2
CASSVGGRQGKGGNTIYF,TGTGCCAGCAGCGTAGGAGGGCGACAGGGGAAGGGAGGAAACACCATATATTTT,.,TRBD1,TRBV9,TRBJ1-3
CASSESGWSSYEQYF,TGTGCCAGCAGTGAATCTGGCTGGAGCTCCTACGAGCAGTACTTC,.,.,TRBV6-1,TRBJ2-7
CASGTPNYGYTF,TGTGCGTCCGGGACTCCTAACTATGGCTACACCTTC,once,.,TRBV28,TRBJ1-2
CAWSLSGGGLNTQYF,TGTGCCTGGAGTTTGAGCGGGGGGGGATTAAATACGCAGTATTTT,.,TRBD2,TRBV30,TRBJ2-3
CASGLGDTTNTGELFF,TGTGCTAGCGGTTTGGGGGACACCACGAACACCGGGGAGCTGTTTTTT,.,.,TRBV12-5,TRBJ2-2
CASSPTRDRTYEQYF,TGTGCCAGCTCACCGACTCGGGACAGAACCTACGAGCAGTACTTC,.,TRBD1,TRBV18,TRBJ2-7
CASSPAGTVPTWRFF,TGTGCCAGCAGCCCCGCCGGGACAGTCCCGACTTGGAGGTTCTTC,.,TRBD1,TRBV7-2,TRBJ2-1
CASSLAYTGANVLTF,TGTGCCAGCAGCTTAGCCTATACGGGGGCCAACGTCCTGACTTTC,.,.,TRBV7-9,TRBJ2-6
CASSLAGLSYEQYF,TGTGCCAGCAGCTTAGCGGGGCTCTCCTACGAGCAGTACTTC,.,.,TRBV11-2,TRBJ2-7
CASSGQVNTEAFF,TGTGCCAGCAGTGGACAGGTCAACACTGAAGCTTTCTTT,.,.,TRBV6-1,TRBJ1-1
CASSQGNNYGYTF,TGTGCCAGCTCACAAGGGAATAACTATGGCTACACCTTC,.,.,TRBV18,TRBJ1-2
CASTPRDINTGELFF,TGTGCCAGCACCCCCCGGGACATAAACACCGGGGAGCTGTTTTTT,.,.,TRBV28,TRBJ2-2
CASSLELGLGYSPLHF,TGTGCCAGCAGCTTAGAGCTGGGTCTTGGATATTCACCCCTCCACTTT,.,.,TRBV7-9,TRBJ1-6
CASIDRSSYNEQFF,TGTGCCAGCATCGACAGGAGTTCCTACAATGAGCAGTTCTTC,.,.,TRBV2,TRBJ2-1
CATSKTENTEAFF,TGTGCCACCTCAAAGACAGAGAACACTGAAGCTTTCTTT,.,.,TRBV2,TRBJ1-1
CASTQRTGENIQYF,TGTGCCAGTACCCAACGGACAGGGGAAAACATTCAGTACTTC,.,TRBD1,TRBV19,TRBJ2-4
CASTGLGTGNNEQFF,TGTGCCAGCACCGGGCTGGGAACAGGGAACAATGAGCAGTTCTTC,.,.,TRBV5-6,TRBJ2-1
CASTLDPYVYTF,TGTGCCAGTACCTTGGACCCTTACGTCTACACCTTC,.,.,TRBV19,TRBJ1-2
CASSAASGRASSYNEQFF,TGCGCCAGCTCCGCCGCTAGCGGGAGGGCAAGCTCCTACAATGAGCAGTTCTTC,.,TRBD2,TRBV5-1,TRBJ2-1
CASSQEGYDFYGYTF,TGCGCCAGCAGCCAAGAGGGGTACGACTTCTATGGCTACACCTTC,.,.,TRBV4-3,TRBJ1-2
CAISAGEETQYF,TGTGCCATCAGTGCAGGTGAAGAGACCCAGTACTTC,once,.,TRBV10-3,TRBJ2-5
CASSPLEGREQYF,TGTGCCAGCTCACCACTTGAGGGGCGGGAGCAGTACTTC,once,.,TRBV18,TRBJ2-7
CASSVGVGNQPQHF,TGTGCCAGCAGTGTGGGGGTTGGCAATCAGCCCCAGCATTTT,.,.,TRBV2,TRBJ1-5
CASSYRGAINEQFF,TGTGCCAGCAGTTACCGGGGGGCCATCAATGAGCAGTTCTTC,.,.,TRBV27,TRBJ2-1
CASSLRGDRGYEQYF,TGTGCCAGCAGCCTCCGGGGGGACAGGGGTTACGAGCAGTACTTC,.,TRBD1,TRBV13,TRBJ2-7
CASSPHGGGRFVGDIQYF,TGTGCCAGCAGCCCCCACGGTGGCGGGAGGTTTGTTGGGGACATTCAGTACTTC,.,TRBD2,TRBV7-6,TRBJ2-4
CAISWTSGGTTDTQYF,TGTGCCATCAGTTGGACTAGCGGGGGCACCACAGATACGCAGTATTTT,once,TRBD2,TRBV10-3,TRBJ2-3
CASSRGAGGSNQPQHF,TGCGCCAGCAGTCGGGGGGCGGGGGGTAGCAATCAGCCCCAGCATTTT,.,.,TRBV10-2,TRBJ1-5
CSAILRGRWEKLFF,TGCAGCGCAATCTTAAGGGGGCGCTGGGAAAAACTGTTTTTT,.,TRBD1,TRBV29-1,TRBJ1-4
CASSPTPSGAETQYF,TGTGCCAGCAGCCCAACCCCTAGCGGAGCGGAGACCCAGTACTTC,.,TRBD2,TRBV11-2,TRBJ2-5
CASSPGTENTEAFF,TGTGCCAGCAGCCCCGGGACAGAGAACACTGAAGCTTTCTTT,once,TRBD1,TRBV6-6,TRBJ1-1